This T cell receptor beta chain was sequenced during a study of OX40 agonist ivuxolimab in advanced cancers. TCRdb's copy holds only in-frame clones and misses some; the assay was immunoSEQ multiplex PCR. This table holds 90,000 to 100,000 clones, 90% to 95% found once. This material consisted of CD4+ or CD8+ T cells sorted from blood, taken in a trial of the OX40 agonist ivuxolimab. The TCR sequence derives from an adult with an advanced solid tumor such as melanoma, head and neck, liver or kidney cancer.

Here the CDR3 DNA reads TGTGCCAGCAGCCAGACAGTTTTTAACACTGAAGCTTTCTTT. This encodes CASSQTVFNTEAFF. The rearrangement links TRBV25-1 to TRBJ1-1; D is perhaps TRBD1 (5 bases). The CDR3 spans 14 residues. Trimming took off 6 bases at V and 2 bases at J, with 13 bases between the two ends. From germline, CDR1 is MGHDK and CDR2 SYGVNS. Filled out from reference TRBV25-1 and TRBJ1-1, the complete variable domain reads EADIYQTPRYLVIGTGKKITLECSQTMGHDKMYWYQQDPGMELHLIHYSYGVNSTEKGDLSSESTVSRIRTEHFPLTLESARPSHTSQYLCASSQTVFNTEAFFGQGTRLTVV.